One and the same sample provided the 23 T cell receptor beta chains below, sequenced in a study of cytomegalovirus exposure and HLA in healthy donors. The PCR employed 60 Vbeta primers together with 13 Jbeta primers. The table came from immunoSEQ multiplex PCR; TCRdb's copy has only in-frame clones and leaves some out. There are 150,000 to 180,000 clones in the sample; roughly 77% occur only once, and about 8.3% lies in the top ten. The sample was PBMCs. The receptors shown here come from a man under 40 in good health and CMV-seropositive.

The genes are TRBV6-6 and TRBJ1-5; D is perhaps TRBD1 (6 bases). Germline V lookup: CDR1 MNHNY, CDR2 SVGAGI (reference sequence). The CDR3 covers 14 residues. V lost 5 bases and J 4 bases, leaving 12 bases between the germline ends. Here the CDR3 reads CASSPQGQNQPQHF. The CDR3, as DNA: TGTGCCAGCAGTCCACAGGGTCAAAATCAGCCCCAGCATTTT.

This chain connects TRBV28 to TRBJ2-1; 8 positions match TRBD2. Germline V gene data show CDR1 as MDHEN and CDR2 as SYDVKM. The CDR3 is made up of 16 amino acids. V dropped 4 bases and J dropped 2; count of bases not matched to a gene: 7. The CDR3 nucleotides are TGTGCCAGCAGTTCTACTAGCGGAGCGACCTACAATGAGCAGTTCTTC. Its protein product is CASSSTSGATYNEQFF. The whole variable domain, remainder taken from reference TRBV28 and TRBJ2-1, is DVKVTQSSRYLVKRTGEKVFLECVQDMDHENMFWYRQDPGLGLRLIYFSYDVKMKEKGDIPEGYSVSREKKERFSLILESASTNQTSMYLCASSSTSGATYNEQFFGPGTRLTVL.

There are a few counts of this clone. The V gene is TRBV21-1, the J gene TRBJ1-5; TRBD1 reflects the table's D call only, with no check against the DNA. TRBV21-1 is listed as a pseudogene. CDR3 length equals 18 residues. The CDR3 is CARGGNGKLASSNQPQHF. The CDR3 DNA follows: TGTGCCAGAGGGGGTAATGGAAAACTCGCCTCTAGCAATCAGCCCCAGCATTTT.

As regards this clone: The junction departs from the called germline gene at one end, perhaps through a read error. This chain joins TRBV7-7 and TRBJ2-1; D may be TRBD2 (7 bases). Germline values: CDR1 SSHAT, CDR2 FNYEAQ (reference sequence). This CDR3 has 15 amino acids. The chain's CDR3 is CASSLEGGAGREQFF. DNA for the CDR3: TGTGCTAGCAGCTTAGAAGGGGGGGCAGGACGTGAGCAGTTCTTC.

Points on this clone: At one end the junction does not follow the germline gene, possibly because of a read error. The rearrangement uses TRBV7-7 and TRBJ2-6; 12 nucleotides line up with TRBD1. The germline V gene has CDR1 SSHAT and CDR2 FNYEAQ (reference sequence). The CDR3 covers 18 residues. CDR3 amino acids: CASSPGTGGAHGANVLTF. The CDR3 DNA sequence: TGTGCTAGCAGCCCTGGGACAGGGGGCGCTCATGGGGCCAACGTCCTGACTTTC.

This clone occurred once. V is TRBV30 and J is TRBJ1-4; D gene ambiguous. Between the trimmed V and J ends, which lost 3 bases and 5 bases, there was a span of 7 bases. This CDR3 spans 12 amino acids. Germline values: CDR1 GTSNPN, CDR2 SVGIG (reference sequence). This chain's CDR3 is CAWSTGNEKLFF. DNA of the CDR3: TGTGCCTGGAGCACCGGGAATGAAAAACTGTTTTTT.

The V gene is TRBV29-1, the J gene TRBJ1-5; D might be TRBD1 (5 bases). V was trimmed by 6 bases and J by 0 bases, leaving 9 bases between them. Germline loops: CDR1 SQVTM, CDR2 ANQGSEA. This CDR3 comprises 13 residues. The CDR3 is CSVQGGSNQPQHF. The CDR3 coding sequence is TGCAGCGTCCAGGGTGGTAGCAATCAGCCCCAGCATTTT.

The chain is built from TRBV7-2 and TRBJ2-7, with 8 bases that match TRBD2. From germline, CDR1 is SGHTA and CDR2 FQGNSA. V dropped 2 bases and J dropped 6; count of bases not matched to a gene: 6. This CDR3 region has 14 residues. The CDR3 sequence is CASSLSAGGPEQYF. The CDR3 nucleotides read TGTGCCAGCAGCTTATCCGCGGGGGGCCCCGAGCAGTACTTC.

V usage is TRBV2 and J usage is TRBJ2-5; TRBD2 matches 13 bases. The germline V gene has CDR1 SNHLY and CDR2 FYNNEI. The CDR3 length is 18 residues. V was pared by 6 bases and J by 5 bases, with 15 bases of the junction left unmatched. The CDR3 region is CASRTGTSGTGALETQYF. CDR3 sequence (DNA): TGTGCCAGCAGGACCGGGACTAGCGGGACGGGGGCGTTGGAGACCCAGTACTTC.

This chain uses TRBV2 with TRBJ1-3; D ambiguous. The germline V and J ends were trimmed by 2 bases and 6 bases, with 17 bases remaining between them. The CDR3 covers 16 residues. Germline CDR1 SNHLY, CDR2 FYNNEI. The CDR3 DNA is TGTGCCAGCAGTGAACAAACACAGACCCCCTTAAACACCATATATTTT. It translates to CASSEQTQTPLNTIYF.

The chain employs TRBV2 and TRBJ2-2, with a weak D call TRBD2 (6 bases). Trimming stripped 7 bases from V and 4 bases from J, with 16 bases between. The CDR3 runs to 15 residues. Germline V gives CDR1 SNHLY, CDR2 FYNNEI. The CDR3 here is CASKQRVTGTGELFF. CDR3 in DNA: TGTGCCAGCAAACAGCGGGTAACGGGCACCGGGGAGCTGTTTTTT. Based on the CDR3 plus reference TRBV2 and TRBJ2-2, the full variable domain is EPEVTQTPSHQVTQMGQEVILRCVPISNHLYFYWYRQILGQKVEFLVSFYNNEISEKSEIFDDQFSVERPDGSNFTLKIRSTKLEDSAMYFCASKQRVTGTGELFFGEGSRLTVL.

V is TRBV29-1 and J is TRBJ2-5, with TRBD2 matching 11 bases. Germline values: CDR1 SQVTM, CDR2 ANQGSEA. V lost 0 bases, J lost 4 bases, and 7 bases stayed unmatched. The CDR3 is 16 amino acids. The CDR3: CSVEDERLAGRETQYF. The CDR3 bases are TGCAGCGTTGAAGATGAAAGACTAGCGGGAAGAGAGACCCAGTACTTC. Filled out from reference TRBV29-1 and TRBJ2-5, the complete variable domain reads SAVISQKPSRDICQRGTSLTIQCQVDSQVTMMFWYRQQPGQSLTLIATANQGSEATYESGFVIDKFPISRPNLTFSTLTVSNMSPEDSSIYLCSVEDERLAGRETQYFGPGTRLLVL.

CDR3 nucleotides: TGTGCCAGCAGCGTGGGACAGGTGGCAGATACGCAGTATTTT. The encoded protein is CASSVGQVADTQYF. This chain links TRBV5-5 with TRBJ2-3; 8 bases agree with TRBD1. The CDR3 covers 14 residues. CDR1 and CDR2 (germline): SGHKS, YYEKEE (reference sequence). V was clipped by 4 bases and J by 4 bases; unmatched bases: 5.

J is TRBJ2-3 and V is TRBV6-5; TRBD2 matches at 11 bases. J lost 7 bases, V lost 6 bases, and 9 bases had no gene match. The CDR3 consists of 15 residues. From germline, CDR1 is MNHEY and CDR2 SVGAGI. CDR3 nucleotide sequence: TGTGCCAGCAGCCCCGCTAGCGGGGGGACCTATACGCAGTATTTT. It codes for CASSPASGGTYTQYF.

The rearrangement uses TRBV7-2 and TRBJ1-1; tentatively, D is TRBD1 (5 bases). The CDR3 runs 13 residues. Germline values: CDR1 SGHTA, CDR2 FQGNSA. V was pared by 8 bases and J by 0 bases, with 10 bases between. DNA for the CDR3: TGTGCCAGCGTGGAGGGGATGAACACTGAAGCTTTCTTT. Protein product: CASVEGMNTEAFF.

The chain uses TRBV30 and TRBJ1-1; perhaps TRBD1 as D (5 bases). V lost 4 bases to trimming and J lost 1 base, with 7 bases between them. CDR1 and CDR2 (germline): GTSNPN, SVGIG (reference sequence). The length of the CDR3 is 12 residues. The CDR3 region is CAWKQGNTEAFF. The CDR3 nucleotides read TGTGCCTGGAAGCAGGGGAACACTGAAGCTTTCTTT.

The V and J genes are TRBV7-9 and TRBJ2-1, with 13 nucleotides matching TRBD2. This CDR3 contains 17 residues. Trimming at V came to 5 bases and at J to 5 bases, leaving 9 bases not matched to a gene. CDR1 and CDR2 from the germline V gene are SEHNR and FQNEAQ (reference sequence). The CDR3, as DNA: TGTGCCAGCAGCCCCGGACTAGCGGGAGTCGGAAACAATGAGCAGTTCTTC. Translation: CASSPGLAGVGNNEQFF.

The table lists this clone with a few counts. The V call is TRBV5-4, the J call TRBJ2-2; TRBD1 agrees at 7 bases. V lost 4 bases to trimming and J lost 6 bases; unmatched junction nucleotides: 6. Germline V CDR1 and CDR2: SGHNT, YYREEE (reference sequence). The CDR3 has 14 amino acids. The CDR3 DNA reads as TGTGCCAGCAGCGACAGGGACGGATCCGGGGAGCTGTTTTTT. Translation gives CASSDRDGSGELFF.

The chain carries TRBV7-9 and TRBJ2-5; 8 nucleotides align to TRBD1. V was pared by 6 bases and J by 5 bases, with 8 bases of the junction left unmatched. Germline V gene lookup returns CDR1 SEHNR and CDR2 FQNEAQ (reference sequence). The CDR3 runs to 14 residues. In DNA form, the CDR3 reads TGTGCCAGCAGGTCAACAGGGGGTGGGGAGACCCAGTACTTC. This translates into CASRSTGGGETQYF.

The rearrangement joins TRBV28 to TRBJ2-7; 7 bases agree with TRBD1. The CDR3 covers 15 residues. Germline V gene sequence: CDR1 MDHEN, CDR2 SYDVKM. In nucleotides, the CDR3 is TGTGCTTCAGGGGGTTGGACAGGCTACTTCTACGAGCAGTACTTC. Translating it yields CASGGWTGYFYEQYF.

The V gene is TRBV4-2, the J gene TRBJ1-1; D might be TRBD1 (5 bases). This CDR3 has 13 amino acids. Germline CDR1 and CDR2: LGHNA and YNFKEQ. V was pared by 2 bases and J by 1 base, with 5 bases between. The CDR3 coding sequence is TGTGCCAGCAGCCAAAGGGGGAACACTGAAGCTTTCTTT. Protein product: CASSQRGNTEAFF.

V is TRBV14 and J is TRBJ1-3; possibly TRBD1 for D (6 bases). The CDR3 is 16 residues long. Looked up from germline, CDR1 is SGHDN and CDR2 is FVKESK. Trimming removed 2 bases from V and 0 bases from J, with 11 bases in between. The CDR3 nucleotides are TGTGCCAGCAGCCAATTGGGGGGGCCCTCTGGAAACACCATATATTTT. Protein product: CASSQLGGPSGNTIYF.

This clone showed up just a few times. This chain joins TRBV27 and TRBJ2-1, with 10 positions matching TRBD2. CDR1 and CDR2 from the germline V gene are MNHEY and SMNVEV (reference sequence). CDR3 size: 14 residues. V dropped 7 bases and J dropped 10; count of bases not matched to a gene: 10. The chain's CDR3 is CASTTGTSVDEQFF. The CDR3 coding sequence is TGTGCCAGCACGACCGGGACTAGCGTAGACGAGCAGTTCTTC.